The subject of this entry is one TCR beta chain. Its specific antigen is unknown. The input lacks base qualities; no much larger clone sits a single base away. Repertoires were sampled multiple times during chemoradiotherapy, which allowed clonal expansion in the tumor microenvironment to be followed. This sample was included in a study of chemoradiotherapy in HPV16-positive cancers (dated by TCRdb to the early 2020s). For context, the study as a whole: Candidate HPV-specific T-cell clones and common TCR motifs were defined by functional T-cell assays performed on cells from two HPV16-positive patients. The study asked whether T-cell immunity to the HPV oncoproteins E6 and E7 changes during chemoradiotherapy and whether this immunity affects survival. The candidate HPV-specific TCRs and motifs were subsequently tracked in TCR repertoires obtained from 65 to 95 patients with HPV-related cancers. Paper-wide results and their limitations: The survival association was reported for HPV16-positive patients, and the functional definition of HPV-specific T cells was derived from only two HPV16-positive patients. Expansion of candidate HPV-specific clones and E7-related TCR motifs was observed in the tumor microenvironment during treatment, whereas no such expansion was observed for non-HPV-specific T cells. In HPV16-positive patients, expansion of HPV-responsive T cells during chemoradiotherapy was found to be associated with improved recurrence-free survival.

CDR1 and CDR2 (SGHDT, YYEEEE) derive from the germline V gene. Deletion took 0 bases off V and 2 bases off J, with a span of 11 bases between the germline ends. The cysteine opens and the phenylalanine closes a CDR3 of 15 amino acids. Here the CDR3 DNA is all that survives: 45 bases in frame from base 1. Library creation used the immunoSEQ multiplex PCR assay. TCRdb retrieved this table from immuneACCESS and kept in-frame rearrangements only. Not all clones are present; in checked studies, unresolved V genes account for under half, and no reason is known for the remainder. Counted in this sample were fewer than 40,000 clones; more than 70% of them appeared once. In total, the top ten clones hold 4.8% of the sample.

This material consisted of blood, taken from a patient who underwent chemoradiotherapy. The chain is made from TRBV5-6 and TRBJ1-1; D gene: possibly TRBD1, on 5 matching bases. This TCR was sampled from a human donor with HPV-associated anogenital cancer. Here is the DNA: TGTGCCAGCAGCTTGGGGGCAGGGAGAAACACTGAAGCTTTCTTT. Its protein reads: CASSLGAGRNTEAFF.